The entry below gives a single T cell receptor (beta chain) sequence along with its context. The antigen is unknown. J lost 8 bases, V lost 10 bases, and 16 bases had no gene match. CDR1 and CDR2 from the germline V gene are SNHLY and FYNNEI. This CDR3 spans 15 amino acids. Sequencing used one aliquot of under 600,000 cells per fraction. The data were produced by immunoSEQ multiplex PCR, yet TCRdb's version contains in-frame clones alone and is incomplete. The sample lists about 3,000 clones, around half occurring once. The entry originates in a study of coeliac disease. The wider study: The study queried TRBV7-2 bias without high-resolution HLA data. Findings and limits, study-wide: The authors considered this approach unsuitable for unbiased detection of gliadin-specific T cells. TRB repertoires were largely private, with most amino acid sequences found in only one sample. In active celiac disease, intraepithelial and lamina propria TRB and TRG repertoires were less clonal than controls.

The material sequenced was intraepithelial lymphocytes from the gut. V usage is TRBV2 and J usage is TRBJ2-3; 9 bases map to TRBD2. The sequence was obtained from a man aged 50-60 years with active celiac disease. The CDR3 spells CATPRAVAGEVTQYF. The CDR3 DNA follows: TGTGCCACCCCCCGGGCAGTAGCGGGAGAGGTTACGCAGTATTTT.